Reported below is one TCR beta chain. No cognate antigen has been identified for it. No base qualities exist here, and no much larger clone lies one base off it. The data derive from a study of shared clonotypes between healthy human individuals (TCRdb year 2020). About the study as a whole: A few men and a couple of women, aged 18 to 49 years, made up the cohort. For each donor, CD4 naive and CD4 memory were each run on three plates, CD8 naive on two plates, and CD8 memory on one plate. Libraries were prepared and TCR repertoires were sequenced by different laboratories using diverse techniques, in order to increase sequencing depth and limit assay-specific biases. Each donor's leukapheresis produced roughly between roughly 0.85 and 10 billion PBMCs. The study deeply sequenced blood TCR repertoires of 5 or 6 healthy adults to estimate repertoire size and the extent of clonotype sharing between individuals. Here is what the overall study found, with its caveats: Because the study included a small number of donors, the genetic and exposure-history diversity represented was limited. Higher generation probabilities were observed for clonotypes shared by all four sorted-subset donors than for non-shared clonotypes. Based on pairwise subsampling, the degree of clonotype sharing among donors was expected to be affected by sequencing depth. Even with the large sequencing depth, rarefaction of the sorted-subset datasets indicated that sequencing was incomplete. About 5% of naive CD4, around 3.5% of naive CD8, roughly 2.4% of memory CD4, and about 0.4% of memory CD8 clonotypes were shared across a few donors. Sampling was restricted to blood, and TCR repertoires in tissue are likely to differ from TCR repertoires in blood. Naive subsets generally had larger estimated clonotype richness than memory subsets did.

The germline V gene gives CDR1 as WSHSY and CDR2 as SAAADI. Relative to germline, V is 3 bases shorter and J is 4 bases shorter, with 10 bases between their ends. Its CDR3 holds 14 amino acids, cysteine through phenylalanine. The entry retains the CDR3 DNA only, 42 bases that are in frame from base 1. Donors were healthy HIV-negative adults with no recently reported acute infections or vaccinations. Only Caucasian adults living in Nashville, Tennessee, USA were represented among the donors. Magnetic negative selection was used to enrich CD4+ T cells, after which naive cells were positively selected on CD45RA and the negative fraction became the memory subset. After blood collection by leukapheresis, PBMCs were isolated using Ficoll-Histopaque density gradient centrifugation and then cryopreserved in the vapor phase of liquid nitrogen. Analytical flow cytometry was used to check the purity and quantity of each magnetically sorted T cell population. Genomic DNA was isolated from every sorted fraction and measured by UV absorbance on a Nanodrop 2000c.

Using the deep immunoSEQ assay, multiplex PCR amplified TCR CDR3 regions from genomic DNA. Extracted genomic DNA from each cell subset was spread evenly across all wells of several immunoSEQ 96-well plates, with each plate serving as a replicate. For sorted subsets, each replicate PCR was loaded with 200 ng genomic DNA, equivalent to approximately 27,000 T cell genomes. Purified libraries were quantified with a Qubit 3.0 fluorometer, sized on a Bioanalyzer 2100, and re-quantified with the KAPA Library Quantification kit. Each immunoSEQ 96-well plate was sequenced on its own single-read 150-cycle Illumina NextSeq 550 flow cell. From the authors' description of their analysis: Because only junctional sequences without quality scores were contained in the immunoSEQ output, filtering matching that applied to full-length reads could not be performed. Sequences were annotated with PyIR, a Python wrapper for IgBLAST v1.9, and V/J genes and CDR3 were assigned using IMGT germline references. Reads were filtered out if the reads had weak V/J assignments (E-value above 1e-6), no CDR3, stop codons, out-of-frame junctions, or ambiguous translated residues. V3J clonotypes were defined as sequences sharing the same inferred V gene, J gene, and CDR3 amino acid sequence. Percentage overlap between repertoires was computed as shared unique clonotypes divided by the size of the smaller repertoire. Richness of each repertoire was evaluated using RTK rarefaction, the Chao1 estimator, and Recon v2.1 estimates of unobserved clonotypes. For all TCRbeta clonotypes obtained by the gDNA method from a handful of donors, generation probabilities were computed with OLGA. TCRdb took over this immuneACCESS table, retaining in-frame rearrangements with V and J assigned. Such tables are incomplete; in checked studies, under half of the missing clones stem from an unresolved V gene, and the remainder is unexplained. V and J calls and clone size are those listed in that table; D and trimming were worked out from the DNA. This sample gives hundreds of thousands of clones in total; roughly 95% of them show up just once. The ten largest clones represent 0.06% of the sample.

Sequencing used naive CD4+ T cells sorted from blood. According to the study, the label for this sample's cell subset or site signals: CD45RA+ positively selected. The rearrangement combines TRBV10-2 with TRBJ2-1, with the D segment identity uncertain. This receptor was obtained from a woman in her twenties or thirties in good health. The CDR3 region has the sequence CASSESIRYNEQFF. The nucleotides read TGCGCCAGCAGTGAATCTATAAGATACAATGAGCAGTTCTTC.